This entry is about one TCR beta chain. Its antigen is not identified. Template-switch reactions added UMIs with a 6-nucleotide sample barcode. TCRdb re-analyzed the 5' RACE reads; it lists each CDR3 protein once, without DNA. Across roughly 330,000 distinct CDR3 sequences, the top ten clones capture 2% of the sample. The sample is drawn from a study of monozygotic twins with inflammatory bowel disease. Study-level results: A reduction in TCRbeta diversity (inverse Simpson) was seen in IBD patients relative to healthy co-twins.

Germline V gives CDR1 SQVTM, CDR2 ANQGSEA. The CDR3 loop spans 12 amino acids. The chain is built from TRBV29-1 and TRBJ2-3. The sequenced sample was blood. This TCR was recovered from a human donor with ulcerative colitis or Crohn's disease, or a healthy co-twin of an affected twin (not recorded which). CDR3 loop: CSVVGGTDTQYF.